Below are 8 T cell receptor beta chains sequenced from a single sample in a study of cytomegalovirus exposure and HLA in healthy donors (dated by TCRdb to the late 2010s). Library preparation employed the immunoSEQ multiplex PCR assay. The multiplex PCR relied on a mix of 60 forward primers for TCR Vbeta segments and 13 reverse primers for TCR Jbeta segments. TCRdb's version of the immuneACCESS table is confined to in-frame rearrangements and falls short of the full clone set. An unresolved V gene accounts for under half of the shortfall where checked; the remainder is of unknown origin. This sample gives some 90,000 clones in total; about 70% of them show up just once. Together, the top ten hold 2.5% to 3.5% of the sample. The material sequenced was PBMCs. The receptors derive from a female donor in good health and CMV-seropositive.

The rearrangement links TRBV30 to TRBJ2-7; tentative D call: TRBD2 (5 bases). CDR3 size: 14 residues. Trimming cost V 0 bases and J 1 base, with 10 bases left between them. The germline CDR1 and CDR2 sequences are GTSNPN and SVGIG (reference sequence). The CDR3 loop reads CAWSVSSWSYEQYF. The CDR3 bases are TGTGCCTGGAGTGTGTCTAGCTGGTCCTACGAGCAGTACTTC.

The V call is TRBV6-5, the J call TRBJ1-1, with TRBD1 matching over 9 bases. This CDR3 contains 14 residues. J gave up 8 bases and V 6 bases, and 10 bases lay outside the gene matches. Germline loops: CDR1 MNHEY, CDR2 SVGAGI. CDR3 sequence: CASSSLTGGTEAFF. The CDR3 nucleotides read TGTGCCAGCAGCTCCCTTACAGGGGGCACCGAAGCTTTCTTT.

The chain couples TRBV4-3 to TRBJ2-2; TRBD2 matches at 9 bases. CDR1 and CDR2 from the germline V gene are LGHNA and YSLEER. This CDR3 is 15 amino acids long. Germline trimming cut 4 bases from V and 0 bases from J; bases unmatched to any gene: 0. The CDR3 coding sequence is TGCGCCAGCAGCCCTAGCGGGGCGAACACCGGGGAGCTGTTTTTT. It codes for CASSPSGANTGELFF.

This clone occurred once. This sequence joins TRBV5-4 and TRBJ2-3; 12 nucleotides align to TRBD2. The germline V gene encodes CDR1 SGHNT and CDR2 YYREEE (reference sequence). The J segment lost 2 bases and the V segment lost 0 bases, leaving 7 bases of the junction unmatched. The CDR3 contains 18 residues. The CDR3 sequence: CASSLATLAGGATDTQYF. As DNA, the CDR3 is TGTGCCAGCAGCTTGGCGACCCTAGCGGGGGGGGCCACAGATACGCAGTATTTT.

The V call is TRBV7-2, the J call TRBJ1-5; D is possibly TRBD1 (6 bases). The CDR3 sequence is 15 residues long. Looked up from germline, CDR1 is SGHTA and CDR2 is FQGNSA. The V and J ends lost 2 bases and 2 bases respectively, with 10 bases between them. The CDR3 DNA follows: TGTGCCAGCAGCTTACACAGGGCGGGCAATCAGCCCCAGCATTTT. It translates to CASSLHRAGNQPQHF.

Only one count was recorded for this clone. The chain links TRBV9 to TRBJ2-2; tentatively, D is TRBD2 (6 bases). Trimming removed 3 bases from V and 3 bases from J, with 15 bases in between. The CDR3 runs to 16 residues. Germline-derived CDR1 and CDR2 are SGDLS and YYNGEE. The CDR3 protein is CASSARLVTHTGELFF. The CDR3 region has the DNA TGTGCCAGCAGCGCCCGACTAGTTACCCACACCGGGGAGCTGTTTTTT.

This chain uses TRBV28 with TRBJ2-3; TRBD2 matches 16 bases. The CDR3 is 18 amino acids. The germline V gene encodes CDR1 MDHEN and CDR2 SYDVKM. The J segment lost 4 bases and the V segment lost 1 base, leaving 5 bases of the junction unmatched. The CDR3 region is CASSLSLGTSGGADTQYF. As DNA, the CDR3 is TGTGCCAGCAGTTTATCCCTTGGGACTAGCGGGGGGGCAGATACGCAGTATTTT.

The chain joins TRBV5-1 to TRBJ1-2, with D maybe TRBD1 (5 bases). Germline CDR1 is SGHRS and CDR2 is YFSETQ. CDR3 length: 14 amino acids. V shed 2 bases and J shed 3 bases, with 11 bases lying between them. The CDR3 protein is CASSFTGGDYGYTF. CDR3 sequence (DNA): TGCGCCAGCAGCTTTACGGGGGGGGACTATGGCTACACCTTC.